These 12 T cell receptor beta chains share one sample of origin, sequenced in a study of cytomegalovirus exposure and HLA in healthy donors. Measured with immunoSEQ multiplex PCR; TCRdb has only the in-frame clones, and not every one. Of some 290,000 clones detected, around 90% appear once; the ten largest clones hold over 0.9%. The sequencing sample was made of PBMCs. The receptors come from a young man in good health and CMV-seronegative.

The gene calls are TRBV18 and TRBJ1-4; D is undetermined. The CDR3 runs 13 residues. Between the trimmed V and J ends, which lost 3 bases and 5 bases, there was a span of 7 bases. Germline V CDR1 and CDR2: KGHSH, LQKENI. DNA for the CDR3: TGTGCCAGCTCACCCGGGTCGAATGAAAAACTGTTTTTT. Translated, it gives CASSPGSNEKLFF.

V and J are TRBV2 and TRBJ2-5; 11 nucleotides line up with TRBD2. This CDR3 has 16 amino acids. Germline values: CDR1 SNHLY, CDR2 FYNNEI. J lost 2 bases, V lost 1 base, and 3 bases had no gene match. The CDR3 nucleotides are TGTGCCAGCAGTGAAGGGGTAGCGGGGGGGCAAGAGACCCAGTACTTC. It codes for CASSEGVAGGQETQYF.

The chain employs TRBV10-2 and TRBJ1-5; 7 bases agree with TRBD1. Germline V gene sequence: CDR1 WSHSY, CDR2 SAAADI. Trimming removed 6 bases from V and 2 bases from J; junction bases left unmatched: 7. The CDR3 extends over 15 amino acids. The DNA of the CDR3 is TGCGCCAGCAGGGCTGACAGGGCGGGCAATCAGCCCCAGCATTTT. It is translated as CASRADRAGNQPQHF.

The rearrangement links TRBV5-1 to TRBJ1-2; maybe TRBD1 (6 bases). Trimming took off 5 bases at V and 4 bases at J, with 18 bases between the two ends. The CDR3 covers 15 residues. Germline V gives CDR1 SGHRS, CDR2 YFSETQ. The CDR3 coding sequence is TGCGCCAGCAGTCCGAATAAAGGGGGTCCCTATGGCTACACCTTC. Translating it yields CASSPNKGGPYGYTF.

The rearrangement uses TRBV29-1 and TRBJ1-2; TRBD1 aligns across 9 bases. The trim removed 2 bases at V and 3 bases at J, leaving 7 bases unmatched. Germline V gene sequence: CDR1 SQVTM, CDR2 ANQGSEA. CDR3 length equals 15 residues. CDR3 in DNA: TGCAGCGTTGAAAAACAGGGGGCTCTTTACTATGGCTACACCTTC. Its protein is CSVEKQGALYYGYTF.

The chain uses TRBV5-1 and TRBJ2-7; a weak D match, TRBD1 (5 bases). The ends were cut back, 1 base at V and 5 bases at J, with 10 bases in the middle. Germline V lookup: CDR1 SGHRS, CDR2 YFSETQ. The CDR3 is 13 amino acids. The CDR3 DNA reads as TGCGCCAGCAGCTTGTCTCAGGGCCACGAGCAGTACTTC. Translated: CASSLSQGHEQYF. The full variable domain, with the rest looked up from reference TRBV5-1 and TRBJ2-7, is KAGVTQTPRYLIKTRGQQVTLSCSPISGHRSVSWYQQTPGQGLQFLFEYFSETQRNKGNFPGRFSGRQFSNSRSEMNVSTLELGDSALYLCASSLSQGHEQYFGPGTRLTVT.

Only one count was recorded for this clone. The rearrangement links TRBV5-6 to TRBJ2-5; 7 nucleotides agree with TRBD2. The CDR3 has 16 amino acids. The germline gives CDR1 SGHDT, CDR2 YYEEEE. V lost 1 base and J lost 0; bases outside the gene matches: 6. The CDR3 coding sequence is TGTGCCAGCAGCTTGCAGAACGGGGGGTACCAAGAGACCCAGTACTTC. This translates into CASSLQNGGYQETQYF. The whole variable domain, remainder taken from reference TRBV5-6 and TRBJ2-5, is DAGVTQSPTHLIKTRGQQVTLRCSPKSGHDTVSWYQQALGQGPQFIFQYYEEEERQRGNFPDRFSGHQFPNYSSELNVNALLLGDSALYLCASSLQNGGYQETQYFGPGTRLLVL.

The rearrangement links TRBV29-1 to TRBJ1-1; D perhaps matches TRBD1 (5 bases). The CDR3 spans 13 residues. V lost 7 bases and J lost 4, with 16 bases in between. Per the germline V gene, CDR1 is SQVTM and CDR2 is ANQGSEA. The CDR3 sequence is CSAHPQASTEAFF. For the CDR3, the DNA is TGCAGCGCTCACCCACAGGCTAGCACTGAAGCTTTCTTT.

The genes are TRBV7-8 and TRBJ2-3, with 11 bases fitting TRBD2. Germline CDR1 and CDR2: SGHVS and FQNEAQ. The CDR3 loop spans 15 amino acids. V lost 6 bases, J lost 4 bases, and 6 bases stayed unmatched. CDR3 region: CASRATSGMADTQYF. The CDR3 nucleotides read TGTGCCAGCAGGGCGACTAGCGGGATGGCAGATACGCAGTATTTT.

The J gene is TRBJ2-3, the V gene TRBV18; 7 bases are a match to TRBD2. The CDR3 consists of 17 residues. J was trimmed by 2 bases and V by 1 base; bases with no gene match: 9. The germline V gene encodes CDR1 KGHSH and CDR2 LQKENI. CDR3 in DNA: TGTGCCAGCTCACCACGAGGGACTATAGCAATCACAGATACGCAGTATTTT. Translating it yields CASSPRGTIAITDTQYF.

The chain couples TRBV5-1 to TRBJ2-5, with TRBD1 identical over 8 bases. The CDR3 is made up of 15 amino acids. Germline V gene lookup returns CDR1 SGHRS and CDR2 YFSETQ. Trimming at V came to 7 bases and at J to 7 bases, leaving 15 bases not matched to a gene. The CDR3 coding sequence is TGCGCCAGCGCCGAGGGAACCGGGACAGGAGGGACCCAGTACTTC. Protein: CASAEGTGTGGTQYF.

The CDR3 loop reads CASSLEAAGNTEAFF. Here the CDR3 DNA reads TGCGCCAGCAGCTTGGAAGCCGCCGGGAACACTGAAGCTTTCTTT. This sequence joins TRBV5-1 and TRBJ1-1; D is uncertain. Trimming cost V 0 bases and J 1 base, with 10 bases left between them. The CDR3 totals 15 residues. The germline CDR1 and CDR2 sequences are SGHRS and YFSETQ.